This T cell receptor beta chain was obtained from a study of blood T cell repertoires in COVID-19. Study overall: Some COVID-19 samples were acute and others convalescent; all came from the United States, Italy and Spain. Sources were T cells, B-cell-depleted T cells, or PBMCs; the material itself was cDNA or gDNA.

Authors' data handling: Counts of nucleated cells, estimated from reference gene primer amplification, were obtained. Sequencing was performed with immunoSEQ multiplex PCR; in TCRdb, only in-frame clones are kept and a portion is missing. The DNA gave D and trimming, while V, J and clone size come from that table. The table lists about 160,000 clones, 70% to 90% of them singletons. With 1 base removed from V and 0 bases from J, the gap between germline ends came to 6 bases. The CDR3 has 15 residues. Per germline, CDR1 MDHEN and CDR2 SYDVKM. This sequence originates from a man aged 55 to 69 who had recovered from COVID-19. V and J are TRBV28 and TRBJ1-4; D gene uncertain. Sequencing input: peripheral blood. CDR3 sequence: CASSLSQATNEKLFF. The CDR3 region has the DNA TGTGCCAGCAGTTTATCGCAGGCAACTAATGAAAAACTGTTTTTT.